The TCR beta chain under discussion was sequenced for a study of control samples from healthy donors and cancer patients. Measured with immunoSEQ multiplex PCR; TCRdb has only the in-frame clones, and not every one. The data contain 170,000 or so clones, approximately 92% of them seen just once; the ten biggest clones take up roughly 1.5%. The CDR3 is made up of 15 amino acids. The germline CDR1 and CDR2 sequences are SGHDT and YYEEEE. After removal of 1 base from V and 2 bases from J, the junction contained 5 bases not matched to a gene. Sample: blood. The chain employs TRBV5-6 and TRBJ1-2; 7 positions match TRBD1. This TCR came from a man younger than 35 in good health. CDR3 region: CASSLPGTDNYGYTF. CDR3 sequence (DNA): TGTGCCAGCAGCTTGCCCGGGACAGACAACTATGGCTACACCTTC.